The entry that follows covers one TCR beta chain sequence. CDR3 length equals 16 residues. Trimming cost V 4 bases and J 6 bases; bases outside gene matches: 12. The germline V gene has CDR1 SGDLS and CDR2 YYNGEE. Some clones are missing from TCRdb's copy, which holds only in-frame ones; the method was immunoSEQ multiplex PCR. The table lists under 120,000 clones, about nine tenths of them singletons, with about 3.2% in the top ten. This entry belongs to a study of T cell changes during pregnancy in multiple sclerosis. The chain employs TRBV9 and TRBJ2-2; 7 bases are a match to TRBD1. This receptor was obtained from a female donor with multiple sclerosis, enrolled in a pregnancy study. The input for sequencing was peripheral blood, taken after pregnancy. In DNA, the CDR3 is TGTGCCAGCAGCTTCCGGAGACAGGGAAGCGCCGGGGAGCTGTTTTTT. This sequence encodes CASSFRRQGSAGELFF. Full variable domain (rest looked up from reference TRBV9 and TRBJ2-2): DSGVTQTPKHLITATGQRVTLRCSPRSGDLSVYWYQQSLDQGLQFLIQYYNGEERAKGNILERFSAQQFPDLHSELNLSSLELGDSALYFCASSFRRQGSAGELFFGEGSRLTVL.